In this sample, the clone carrying this TCR beta chain turned up once. The V segment lost 5 bases and the J segment 6 bases; nucleotides outside the gene matches: 1. Germline V gene sequence: CDR1 MNHNY, CDR2 SVGAGI (reference sequence). The CDR3 has 15 amino acids. These data belong to a study of blood T cell repertoires in COVID-19. Study-level background: Some COVID-19 samples were acute and others convalescent; all came from the United States, Italy and Spain. PBMCs, B-cell-depleted T cells, or T cells provided the cDNA or gDNA that made up the material.

TCRdb's copy holds only in-frame clones and misses some; the assay was immunoSEQ multiplex PCR. The table records 15,000 to 16,000 clones, around 85% of them present only once. The chain couples TRBV6-6 to TRBJ2-1; 16 bases are a match to TRBD2. The clonotype comes from a man in his sixties or seventies in a cohort sampled during active COVID-19. What was sequenced was peripheral blood. The CDR3: CASSGTSGRANEQFF. Here the CDR3 DNA reads TGTGCCAGCAGTGGGACTAGCGGGAGGGCCAATGAGCAGTTCTTC.